This paragraph reports one T cell receptor (beta chain). Its antigen is still unknown. These data belong to a study of T cell responses to AZD1222 COVID-19 vaccine. Study results and limitations: The study found vaccine-associated CD4 TCRs spanning spike, dominant at 160-218 and 743-854. After two AZD1222 doses, spike-specific TCR breadth and depth rose versus day 0.

TCRdb keeps only in-frame clones here, not all; method: immunoSEQ multiplex PCR. The data contain about 72,000 clones, over 75% of them singletons. Trimming cost V 2 bases and J 2 bases, with 7 bases left between them. The CDR3 loop spans 13 amino acids. Germline assignment: CDR1 MNHEY and CDR2 SVGAGI. The sequence was obtained from an adult in good health. Sequencing used peripheral blood, obtained on day 0 of AZD1222 vaccination. The chain has TRBV6-5 and TRBJ2-7; D is tentatively TRBD1 or TRBD2 (5 bases each). The CDR3 region is CASSYRGAYEQYF. DNA for the CDR3: TGTGCCAGCAGTTACAGGGGAGCCTACGAGCAGTACTTC.